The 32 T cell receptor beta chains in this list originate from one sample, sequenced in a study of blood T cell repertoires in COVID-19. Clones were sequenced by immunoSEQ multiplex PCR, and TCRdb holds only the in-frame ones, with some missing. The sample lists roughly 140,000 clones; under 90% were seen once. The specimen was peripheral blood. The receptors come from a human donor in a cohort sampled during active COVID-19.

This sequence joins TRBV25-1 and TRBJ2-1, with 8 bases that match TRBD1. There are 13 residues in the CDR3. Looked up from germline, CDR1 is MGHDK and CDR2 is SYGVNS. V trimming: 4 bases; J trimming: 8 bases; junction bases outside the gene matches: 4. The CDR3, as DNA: TGTGCCAGCAGTGCACAGGGGGTCTATGAGCAGTTCTTC. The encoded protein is CASSAQGVYEQFF.

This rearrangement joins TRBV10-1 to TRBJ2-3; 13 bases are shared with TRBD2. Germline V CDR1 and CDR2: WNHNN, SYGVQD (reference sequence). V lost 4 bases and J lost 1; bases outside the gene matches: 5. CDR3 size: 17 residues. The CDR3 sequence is CASSGTSGGLGTDTQYF. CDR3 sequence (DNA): TGCGCCAGCAGTGGGACTAGCGGGGGCCTAGGCACAGATACGCAGTATTTT.

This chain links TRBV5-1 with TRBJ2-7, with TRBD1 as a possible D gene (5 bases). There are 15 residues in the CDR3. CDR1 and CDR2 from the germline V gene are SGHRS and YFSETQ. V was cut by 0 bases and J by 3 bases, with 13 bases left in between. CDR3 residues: CASSLAGQGRYEQYF. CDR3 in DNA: TGCGCCAGCAGCTTGGCCGGACAAGGGCGCTACGAGCAGTACTTC.

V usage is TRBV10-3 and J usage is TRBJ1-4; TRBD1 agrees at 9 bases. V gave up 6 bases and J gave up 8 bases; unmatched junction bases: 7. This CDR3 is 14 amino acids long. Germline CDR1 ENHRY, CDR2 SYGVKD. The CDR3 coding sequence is TGTGCCATCAGAAATGGACAGGGGACGGAAAAACTGTTTTTT. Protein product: CAIRNGQGTEKLFF.

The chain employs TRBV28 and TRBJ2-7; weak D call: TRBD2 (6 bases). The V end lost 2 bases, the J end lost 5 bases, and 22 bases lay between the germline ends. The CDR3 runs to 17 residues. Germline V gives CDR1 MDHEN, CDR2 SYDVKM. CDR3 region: CASSLGGTALNYHEQYF. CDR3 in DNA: TGTGCCAGCAGTTTAGGCGGGACGGCTCTTAATTACCACGAGCAGTACTTC.

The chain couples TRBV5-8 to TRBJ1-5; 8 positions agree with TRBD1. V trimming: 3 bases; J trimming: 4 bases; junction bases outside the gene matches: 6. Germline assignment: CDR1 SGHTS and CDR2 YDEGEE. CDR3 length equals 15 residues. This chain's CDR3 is CASSYPDRGNQPQHF. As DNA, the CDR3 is TGTGCCAGCAGCTACCCAGACAGGGGAAATCAGCCCCAGCATTTT.

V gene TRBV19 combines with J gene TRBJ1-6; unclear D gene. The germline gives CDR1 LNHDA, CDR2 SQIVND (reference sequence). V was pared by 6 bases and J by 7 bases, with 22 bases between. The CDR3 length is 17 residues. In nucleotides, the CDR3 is TGTGCCAGTAGCGTCCAGGACGGGAGCGCGGTGAATTCACCCCTCCACTTT. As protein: CASSVQDGSAVNSPLHF. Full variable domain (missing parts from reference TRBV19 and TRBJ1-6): DGGITQSPKYLFRKEGQNVTLSCEQNLNHDAMYWYRQDPGQGLRLIYYSQIVNDFQKGDIAEGYSVSREKKESFPLTVTSAQKNPTAFYLCASSVQDGSAVNSPLHFGNGTRLTVT.

CDR3 region: CASSLAQGQGGSPLHF. CDR3 nucleotides: TGTGCCAGCAGCTTGGCCCAGGGACAGGGGGGATCACCCCTCCACTTT. V gene TRBV5-5 combines with J gene TRBJ1-6; 11 bases align to TRBD1. There are 16 residues in the CDR3. The V and J ends lost 0 bases and 10 bases, in that order; junction bases with no gene match: 6. Germline assignment: CDR1 SGHKS and CDR2 YYEKEE (reference sequence). The full variable domain, in which reference TRBV5-5 and TRBJ1-6 provide the parts outside the CDR3, is DAGVTQSPTHLIKTRGQQVTLRCSPISGHKSVSWYQQVLGQGPQFIFQYYEKEERGRGNFPDRFSARQFPNYSSELNVNALLLGDSALYLCASSLAQGQGGSPLHFGNGTRLTVT.

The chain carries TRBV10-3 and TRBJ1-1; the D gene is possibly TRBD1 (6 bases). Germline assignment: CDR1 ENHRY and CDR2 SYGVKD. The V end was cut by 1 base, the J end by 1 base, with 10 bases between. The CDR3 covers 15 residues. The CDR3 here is CAISELQGPNTEAFF. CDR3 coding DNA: TGTGCCATCAGTGAGTTACAGGGCCCGAACACTGAAGCTTTCTTT.

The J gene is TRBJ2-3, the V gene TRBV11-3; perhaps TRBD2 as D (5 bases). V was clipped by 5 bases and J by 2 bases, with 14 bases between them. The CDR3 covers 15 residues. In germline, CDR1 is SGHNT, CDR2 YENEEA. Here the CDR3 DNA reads TGTGCCAGCAGCACCCTCCGAGGGAACACAGATACGCAGTATTTT. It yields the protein CASSTLRGNTDTQYF.

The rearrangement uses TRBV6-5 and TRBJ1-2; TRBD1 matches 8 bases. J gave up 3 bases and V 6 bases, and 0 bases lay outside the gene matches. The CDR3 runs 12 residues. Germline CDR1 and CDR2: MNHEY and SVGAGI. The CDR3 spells CASRQGDYGYTF. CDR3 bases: TGTGCCAGCAGACAGGGGGACTATGGCTACACCTTC.

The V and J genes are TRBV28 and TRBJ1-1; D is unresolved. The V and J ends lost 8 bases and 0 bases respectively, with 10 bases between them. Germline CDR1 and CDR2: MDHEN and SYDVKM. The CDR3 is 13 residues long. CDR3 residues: CASSYPMNTEAFF. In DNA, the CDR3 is TGTGCCAGCTCCTATCCGATGAACACTGAAGCTTTCTTT.

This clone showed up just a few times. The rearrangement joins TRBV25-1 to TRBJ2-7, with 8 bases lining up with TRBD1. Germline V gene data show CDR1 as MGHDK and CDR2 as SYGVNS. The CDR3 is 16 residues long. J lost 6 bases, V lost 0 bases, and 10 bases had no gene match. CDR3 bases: TGTGCCAGCAGTGAATATACCCAGGGGGCTTATGGCGAGCAGTACTTC. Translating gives CASSEYTQGAYGEQYF.

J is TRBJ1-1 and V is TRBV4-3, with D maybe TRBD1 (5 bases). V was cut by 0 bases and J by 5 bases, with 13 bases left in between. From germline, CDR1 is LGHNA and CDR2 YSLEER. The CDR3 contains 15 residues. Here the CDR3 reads CASSQDLQGPTEAFF. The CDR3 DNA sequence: TGCGCCAGCAGCCAAGATTTGCAGGGTCCGACTGAAGCTTTCTTT.

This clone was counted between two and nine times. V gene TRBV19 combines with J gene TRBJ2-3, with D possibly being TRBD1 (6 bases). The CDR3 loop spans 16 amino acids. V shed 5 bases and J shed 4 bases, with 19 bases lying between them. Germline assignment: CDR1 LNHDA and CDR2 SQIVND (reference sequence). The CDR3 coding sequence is TGTGCCAGTAGTTCCTGGGGGCCAGCGTCCCCAGATACGCAGTATTTT. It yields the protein CASSSWGPASPDTQYF.

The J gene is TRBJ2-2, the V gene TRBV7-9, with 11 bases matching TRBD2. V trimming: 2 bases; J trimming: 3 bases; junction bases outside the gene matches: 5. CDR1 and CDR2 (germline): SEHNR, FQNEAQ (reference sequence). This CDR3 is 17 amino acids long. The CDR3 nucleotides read TGTGCCAGCAGCTTACTCCGACTAGCGGGGCACACCGGGGAGCTGTTTTTT. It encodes CASSLLRLAGHTGELFF.

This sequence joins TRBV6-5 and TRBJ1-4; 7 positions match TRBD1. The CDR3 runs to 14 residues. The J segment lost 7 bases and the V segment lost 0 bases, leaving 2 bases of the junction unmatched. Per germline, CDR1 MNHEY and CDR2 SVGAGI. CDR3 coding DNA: TGTGCCAGCAGTTACTCGACAGGGATTGAAAAACTGTTTTTT. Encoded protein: CASSYSTGIEKLFF.

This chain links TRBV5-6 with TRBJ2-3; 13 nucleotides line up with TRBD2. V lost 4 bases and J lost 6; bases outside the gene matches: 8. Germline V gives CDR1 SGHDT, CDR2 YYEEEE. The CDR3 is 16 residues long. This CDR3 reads CASSPLLAGGPDTQYF. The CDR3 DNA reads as TGTGCCAGCAGCCCCTTACTAGCGGGGGGGCCGGATACGCAGTATTTT.

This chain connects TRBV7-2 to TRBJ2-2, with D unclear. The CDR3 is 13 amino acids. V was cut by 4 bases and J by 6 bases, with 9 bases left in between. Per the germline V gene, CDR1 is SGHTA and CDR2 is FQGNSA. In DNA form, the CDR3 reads TGTGCCAGCAGCTCGTTCCGGGCCGGGGAGCTGTTTTTT. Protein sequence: CASSSFRAGELFF.

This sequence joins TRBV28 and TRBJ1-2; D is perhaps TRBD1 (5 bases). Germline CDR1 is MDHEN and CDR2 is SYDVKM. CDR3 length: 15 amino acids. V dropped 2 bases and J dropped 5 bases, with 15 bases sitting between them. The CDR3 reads CASSLPAGGSYGYTF. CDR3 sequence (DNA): TGTGCCAGCAGTTTACCTGCCGGGGGGAGTTATGGCTACACCTTC.

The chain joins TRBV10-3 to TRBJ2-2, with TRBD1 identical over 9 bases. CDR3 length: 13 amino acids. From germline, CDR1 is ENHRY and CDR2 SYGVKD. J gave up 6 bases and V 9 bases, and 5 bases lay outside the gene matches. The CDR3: CAMSRDRAGELFF. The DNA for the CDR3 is TGTGCCATGTCCCGGGACAGGGCCGGGGAGCTGTTTTTT.

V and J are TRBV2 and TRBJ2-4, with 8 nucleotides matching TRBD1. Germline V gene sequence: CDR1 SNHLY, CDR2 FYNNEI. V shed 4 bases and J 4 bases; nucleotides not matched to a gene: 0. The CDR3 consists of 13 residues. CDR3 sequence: CASSGTGKNIQYF. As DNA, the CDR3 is TGTGCCAGCAGTGGGACAGGGAAAAACATTCAGTACTTC.

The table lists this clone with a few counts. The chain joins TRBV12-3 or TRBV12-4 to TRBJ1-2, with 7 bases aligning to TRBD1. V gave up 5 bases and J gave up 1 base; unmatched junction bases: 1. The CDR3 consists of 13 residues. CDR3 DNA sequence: TGTGCCAGCAGTCGACAGGGTAACTATGGCTACACCTTC. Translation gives CASSRQGNYGYTF.

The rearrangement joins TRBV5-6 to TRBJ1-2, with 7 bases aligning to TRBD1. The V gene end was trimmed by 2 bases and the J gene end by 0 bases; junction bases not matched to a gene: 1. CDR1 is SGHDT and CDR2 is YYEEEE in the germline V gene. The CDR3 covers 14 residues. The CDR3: CASSLQGTNYGYTF. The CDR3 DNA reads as TGTGCCAGCAGCTTACAGGGGACTAACTATGGCTACACCTTC.

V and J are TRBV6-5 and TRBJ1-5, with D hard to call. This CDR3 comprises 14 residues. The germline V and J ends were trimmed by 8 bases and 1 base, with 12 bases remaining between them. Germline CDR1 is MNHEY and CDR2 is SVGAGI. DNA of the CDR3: TGTGCCAGCTTAACTCCCGGGAGCAATCAGCCCCAGCATTTT. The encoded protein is CASLTPGSNQPQHF.

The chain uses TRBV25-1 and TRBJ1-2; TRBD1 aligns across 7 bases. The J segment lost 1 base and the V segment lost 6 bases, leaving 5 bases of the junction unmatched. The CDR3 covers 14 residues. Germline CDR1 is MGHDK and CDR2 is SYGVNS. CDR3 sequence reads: CASRGDSYNYGYTF. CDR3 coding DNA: TGTGCCAGCAGGGGGGACAGTTATAACTATGGCTACACCTTC.

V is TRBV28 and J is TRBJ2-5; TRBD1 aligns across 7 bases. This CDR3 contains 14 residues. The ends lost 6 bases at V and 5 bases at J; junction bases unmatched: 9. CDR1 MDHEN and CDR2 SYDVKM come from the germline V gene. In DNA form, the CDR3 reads TGTGCCAGCAGCCGACAGGGCCACGAGGAGACCCAGTACTTC. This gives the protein CASSRQGHEETQYF. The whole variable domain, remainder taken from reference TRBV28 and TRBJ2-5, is DVKVTQSSRYLVKRTGEKVFLECVQDMDHENMFWYRQDPGLGLRLIYFSYDVKMKEKGDIPEGYSVSREKKERFSLILESASTNQTSMYLCASSRQGHEETQYFGPGTRLLVL.

The CDR3 DNA reads TGCGCCAGCAGCCCCCGACAGGGCCGGAACACTGAAGCTTTCTTT. Amino acids: CASSPRQGRNTEAFF. The chain carries TRBV5-1 and TRBJ1-1, with 7 bases matching TRBD1. The CDR3 sequence is 15 residues long. With 4 bases clipped from V and 1 base from J, the junction kept 7 bases outside the gene matches. Germline V gene data show CDR1 as SGHRS and CDR2 as YFSETQ.

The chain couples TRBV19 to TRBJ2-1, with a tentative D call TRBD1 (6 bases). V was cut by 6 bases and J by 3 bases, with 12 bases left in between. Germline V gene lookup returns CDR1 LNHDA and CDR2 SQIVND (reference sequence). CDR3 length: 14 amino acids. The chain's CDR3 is CASRRDTNYNEQFF. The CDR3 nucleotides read TGTGCCAGTAGGAGGGACACCAACTACAATGAGCAGTTCTTC. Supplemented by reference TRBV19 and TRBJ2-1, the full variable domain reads DGGITQSPKYLFRKEGQNVTLSCEQNLNHDAMYWYRQDPGQGLRLIYYSQIVNDFQKGDIAEGYSVSREKKESFPLTVTSAQKNPTAFYLCASRRDTNYNEQFFGPGTRLTVL.

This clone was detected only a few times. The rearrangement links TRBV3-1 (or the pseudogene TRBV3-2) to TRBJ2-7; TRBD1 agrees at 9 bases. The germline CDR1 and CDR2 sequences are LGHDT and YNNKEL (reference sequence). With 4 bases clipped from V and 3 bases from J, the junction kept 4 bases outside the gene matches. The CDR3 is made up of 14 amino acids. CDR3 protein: CASSPGQGHYEQYF. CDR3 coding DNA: TGTGCCAGCAGCCCGGGACAGGGTCACTACGAGCAGTACTTC.

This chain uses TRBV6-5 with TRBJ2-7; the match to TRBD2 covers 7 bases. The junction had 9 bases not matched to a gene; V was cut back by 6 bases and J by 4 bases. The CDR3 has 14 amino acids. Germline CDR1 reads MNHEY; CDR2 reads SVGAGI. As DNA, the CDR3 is TGTGCCAGCAGCCCCGAGGCGCGGGGGTACGAGCAGTACTTC. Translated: CASSPEARGYEQYF.

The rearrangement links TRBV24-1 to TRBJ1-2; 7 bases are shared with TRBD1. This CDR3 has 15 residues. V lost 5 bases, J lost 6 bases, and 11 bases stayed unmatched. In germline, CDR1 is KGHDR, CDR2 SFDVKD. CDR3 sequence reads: CATSAAETGIDGYTF. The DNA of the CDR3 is TGTGCCACCAGTGCCGCGGAGACAGGGATTGATGGCTACACCTTC.